The 20 T cell receptor beta chains below all came from one sample that was sequenced in a study of CD4 T cells in relation to SARS-CoV-2 and coronaviruses. Method: immunoSEQ multiplex PCR; TCRdb's copy keeps in-frame clones and lacks some. The repertoire consists of about 37,000 clones, with 88% occurring once and the leading ten covering 9.2%. Sequencing used memory CD4+ T cells from PBMCs. The receptor set was obtained from an adult with COVID-19.

This clone was seen just once. V usage is TRBV5-1 and J usage is TRBJ2-2; 8 nucleotides agree with TRBD1. The CDR3 is 16 amino acids. In germline, CDR1 is SGHRS, CDR2 YFSETQ. Trimming at V came to 0 bases and at J to 1 base, leaving 2 bases not matched to a gene. CDR3 nucleotides: TGCGCCAGCAGCTTGGGGACAGGGCGGAACACCGGGGAGCTGTTTTTT. Its protein product is CASSLGTGRNTGELFF.

J is TRBJ1-1 and V is TRBV7-2, with D perhaps matching TRBD1 (6 bases). V was shortened by 4 bases and J by 5 bases, with 11 bases between the two germline ends. In germline, CDR1 is SGHTA, CDR2 FQGNSA. This CDR3 has 13 amino acids. CDR3 nucleotides: TGTGCCAGCAGCTCCCGACAGGTTACTGAAGCTTTCTTT. Translated: CASSSRQVTEAFF.

This clone was observed a handful of times. This chain links TRBV18 with TRBJ2-7, with a weak D call TRBD1 (6 bases). The CDR3 extends over 13 amino acids. V lost 4 bases and J 6 bases, leaving 13 bases between the germline ends. Germline values: CDR1 KGHSH, CDR2 LQKENI. Here the CDR3 DNA reads TGTGCCAGCTCACGAACCGACAGGATCGAGCAGTACTTC. It specifies CASSRTDRIEQYF. Complete variable domain (other parts from reference TRBV18 and TRBJ2-7): NAGVMQNPRHLVRRRGQEARLRCSPMKGHSHVYWYRQLPEEGLKFMVYLQKENIIDESGMPKERFSAEFPKEGPSILRIQQVVRGDSAAYFCASSRTDRIEQYFGPGTRLTVT.

CDR3 sequence reads: CASSETRNSGNTIYF. For the CDR3, the DNA is TGTGCCAGCAGTGAAACGAGAAACTCTGGAAACACCATATATTTT. The rearrangement links TRBV25-1 to TRBJ1-3, with D hard to call. The CDR3 runs 15 residues. Trimming cost V 2 bases and J 0 bases, with 8 bases left between them. Looked up from germline, CDR1 is MGHDK and CDR2 is SYGVNS.

This rearrangement joins TRBV12-3 or TRBV12-4 to TRBJ1-2, with D unclear. Trimming shortened V by 3 bases and J by 8 bases, and 7 bases separated the two germline ends. CDR3 length: 11 amino acids. The CDR3, as DNA: TGTGCCAGCAGTTTTCGTCTGGGCTACACCTTC. Protein: CASSFRLGYTF.

The CDR3, as DNA: TGTGCCAGTAGTATTCAGGTCCGGAACACTGAAGCTTTCTTT. It codes for CASSIQVRNTEAFF. The genes are TRBV19 and TRBJ1-1; no firm D call. The germline CDR1 and CDR2 sequences are LNHDA and SQIVND (reference sequence). The CDR3 is 14 residues long. Trimming pared 3 bases from V and 1 base from J, leaving 9 bases between.

This chain uses TRBV2 with TRBJ1-1, with D possibly TRBD1 on 5 matching bases. CDR3 length equals 13 residues. Looked up from germline, CDR1 is SNHLY and CDR2 is FYNNEI. V shed 1 base and J shed 5 bases, with 8 bases lying between them. The CDR3 nucleotides are TGTGCCAGCAGTGAAGGACGGACAACTGAAGCTTTCTTT. It yields the protein CASSEGRTTEAFF.

V and J are TRBV6-5 and TRBJ1-3, with D unresolved. V lost 6 bases, J lost 0 bases, and 12 bases lay in between. The length of the CDR3 is 15 residues. Germline CDR1 and CDR2: MNHEY and SVGAGI. Here the CDR3 reads CASRQRTTSGNTIYF. CDR3 sequence (DNA): TGTGCCAGCAGACAGCGCACGACCTCTGGAAACACCATATATTTT.

V and J are TRBV4-2 and TRBJ2-7; maybe TRBD2 (7 bases). V was cut by 1 base and J by 6 bases, with 10 bases left in between. This CDR3 region has 13 residues. CDR1 and CDR2 (germline): LGHNA, YNFKEQ. The CDR3 is CASSQVGGVEQYF. The CDR3 nucleotides are TGTGCCAGCAGCCAAGTAGGGGGGGTCGAGCAGTACTTC.

The rearrangement links TRBV18 to TRBJ2-7; 9 bases line up with TRBD1. The V segment lost 3 bases and the J segment 3 bases; nucleotides outside the gene matches: 9. CDR1 is KGHSH, CDR2 LQKENI, per germline. The CDR3 is 16 residues long. CDR3 bases: TGTGCCAGCTCACCTCTACAGGGGGCGGTGCACTACGAGCAGTACTTC. As protein: CASSPLQGAVHYEQYF.

The V and J genes are TRBV7-9 and TRBJ1-1; D possibly corresponds to TRBD1 (6 bases). The V gene's germline CDR1 is SEHNR and CDR2 FQNEAQ (reference sequence). V was trimmed by 5 bases and J by 10 bases, leaving 8 bases between them. This CDR3 has 10 amino acids. This chain's CDR3 is CASSEGVAFF. Written as DNA, the CDR3 is TGTGCCAGCAGCGAGGGGGTAGCTTTCTTT.

The V gene is TRBV24-1, the J gene TRBJ2-5; no clear D gene. This CDR3 comprises 15 residues. The germline gives CDR1 KGHDR, CDR2 SFDVKD. Trimming took off 2 bases at V and 5 bases at J, with 14 bases between the two ends. This CDR3 reads CATSDSVRDWETQYF. The CDR3 DNA is TGTGCCACCAGTGATTCGGTTAGAGATTGGGAGACCCAGTACTTC.

V and J are TRBV7-6 and TRBJ2-5; 7 bases fit TRBD1. CDR1 SGHVS and CDR2 FNYEAQ come from the germline V gene. The CDR3 covers 16 residues. V was pared by 5 bases and J by 1 base, with 10 bases of the junction left unmatched. Here the CDR3 reads CASSDPAGTVQETQYF. In DNA, the CDR3 is TGTGCCAGCAGCGACCCGGCCGGGACAGTCCAAGAGACCCAGTACTTC.

This rearrangement joins TRBV5-1 to TRBJ2-1; D might be TRBD1 (6 bases). Germline CDR1 and CDR2: SGHRS and YFSETQ. The CDR3 is 13 residues long. The V gene lost 3 bases and the J gene lost 7 bases, with 11 bases spanning the gap. DNA of the CDR3: TGCGCCAGCAGCTCACAGGGAACAAATGAGCAGTTCTTC. It is translated as CASSSQGTNEQFF.

V is TRBV10-3 and J is TRBJ2-4, with TRBD2 matching 10 bases. Germline-derived CDR1 and CDR2 are ENHRY and SYGVKD. The V and J ends lost 3 bases and 6 bases, in that order; junction bases with no gene match: 8. This CDR3 comprises 16 residues. The CDR3 nucleotides read TGTGCCATCAGTGATTCGAGCGGGGGGGTTCCAAACATTCAGTACTTC. The encoded protein is CAISDSSGGVPNIQYF.

CDR3 in amino acids: CSVGQGNTDTQYF. The DNA of the CDR3 is TGCAGCGTTGGTCAAGGCAACACAGATACGCAGTATTTT. The chain combines TRBV29-1 with TRBJ2-3; D not resolved. In germline, CDR1 is SQVTM, CDR2 ANQGSEA. Trimming cost V 4 bases and J 2 bases, with 10 bases left between them. This CDR3 is built from 13 residues.

V is TRBV5-1 and J is TRBJ2-5, with 7 bases that match TRBD1. This CDR3 is built from 13 residues. Germline V lookup: CDR1 SGHRS, CDR2 YFSETQ. V lost 2 bases and J lost 5; bases outside the gene matches: 3. The CDR3 DNA sequence: TGCGCCAGCAGCTTACAGGGGCGTGAGACCCAGTACTTC. Translated, it gives CASSLQGRETQYF.

V gene TRBV28 combines with J gene TRBJ1-3; D might be TRBD1 (5 bases). V gave up 7 bases and J gave up 6 bases, with 13 bases separating them. The CDR3 is 13 amino acids. Germline loops: CDR1 MDHEN, CDR2 SYDVKM. The CDR3: CASTNTGENTIYF. In nucleotides, the CDR3 is TGTGCCAGCACCAATACGGGGGAAAACACCATATATTTT.

The chain couples TRBV18 to TRBJ1-5, with a possible D match to TRBD1 (5 bases). Trimming stripped 3 bases from V and 3 bases from J, with 9 bases between. Germline CDR1 reads KGHSH; CDR2 reads LQKENI. The CDR3 runs to 14 residues. CDR3 sequence: CASSPDRNNQPQHF. The CDR3 nucleotides read TGTGCCAGCTCACCTGACAGAAACAATCAGCCCCAGCATTTT. Supplemented by reference TRBV18 and TRBJ1-5, the full variable domain reads NAGVMQNPRHLVRRRGQEARLRCSPMKGHSHVYWYRQLPEEGLKFMVYLQKENIIDESGMPKERFSAEFPKEGPSILRIQQVVRGDSAAYFCASSPDRNNQPQHFGDGTRLSIL.

The chain couples TRBV3-1 (or the pseudogene TRBV3-2) to TRBJ1-6, with D hard to call. CDR1 LGHDT and CDR2 YNNKEL come from the germline V gene (reference sequence). CDR3 size: 15 residues. V was shortened by 1 base and J by 7 bases, with 11 bases between the two germline ends. The CDR3: CASSQGRGENSPLHF. DNA of the CDR3: TGTGCCAGCAGCCAAGGGCGTGGGGAAAATTCACCCCTCCACTTT.